This T cell receptor (beta chain) derives from a study of cytomegalovirus exposure and HLA in healthy donors. Germline V gives CDR1 LNHDA, CDR2 SQIVND (reference sequence). Trimming stripped 3 bases from V and 6 bases from J, with 7 bases between. The CDR3 is 12 amino acids. This clone was seen a single time. PCR amplification relied on 60 Vbeta primers (plus 13 Jbeta primers). Sequencing was performed with immunoSEQ multiplex PCR; in TCRdb, only in-frame clones are kept and a portion is missing. There are roughly 170,000 clones in the sample; about three quarters occur only once, and 1.2% to 1.5% lies in the top ten.

The receptor was isolated from a woman under 40 in good health and CMV-seropositive. The chain couples TRBV19 to TRBJ2-3; TRBD2 might be the D (5 bases). Sequenced material: PBMCs. The CDR3, as DNA: TGTGCCAGTAGTATCAGAGGGGATACGCAGTATTTT. Translation: CASSIRGDTQYF. The entire variable domain, with the rest obtained from reference TRBV19 and TRBJ2-3, is as follows: DGGITQSPKYLFRKEGQNVTLSCEQNLNHDAMYWYRQDPGQGLRLIYYSQIVNDFQKGDIAEGYSVSREKKESFPLTVTSAQKNPTAFYLCASSIRGDTQYFGPGTRLTVL.